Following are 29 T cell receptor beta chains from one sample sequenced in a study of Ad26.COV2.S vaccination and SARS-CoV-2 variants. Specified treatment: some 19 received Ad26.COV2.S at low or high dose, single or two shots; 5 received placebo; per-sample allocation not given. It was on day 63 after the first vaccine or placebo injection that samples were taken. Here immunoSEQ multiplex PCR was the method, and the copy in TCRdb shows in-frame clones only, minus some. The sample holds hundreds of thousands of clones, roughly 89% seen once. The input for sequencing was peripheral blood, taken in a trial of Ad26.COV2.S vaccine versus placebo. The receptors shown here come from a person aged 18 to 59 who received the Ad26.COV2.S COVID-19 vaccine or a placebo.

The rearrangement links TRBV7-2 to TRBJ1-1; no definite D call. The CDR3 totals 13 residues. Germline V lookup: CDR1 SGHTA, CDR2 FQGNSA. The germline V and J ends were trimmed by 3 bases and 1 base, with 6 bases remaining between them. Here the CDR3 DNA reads TGTGCCAGCAGCTTCACACCGAACACTGAAGCTTTCTTT. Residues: CASSFTPNTEAFF.

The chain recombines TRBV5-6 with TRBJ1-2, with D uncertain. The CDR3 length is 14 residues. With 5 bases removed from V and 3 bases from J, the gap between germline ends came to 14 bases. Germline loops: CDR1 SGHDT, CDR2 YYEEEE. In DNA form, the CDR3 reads TGTGCCAGCAGTCCCTTCCGGCAGGACTATGGCTACACCTTC. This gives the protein CASSPFRQDYGYTF.

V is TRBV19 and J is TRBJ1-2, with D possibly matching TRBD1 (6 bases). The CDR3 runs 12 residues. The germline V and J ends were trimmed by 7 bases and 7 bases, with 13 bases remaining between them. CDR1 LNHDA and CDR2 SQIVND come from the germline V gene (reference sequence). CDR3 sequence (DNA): TGTGCCAGTAAACAGGGCGTTGGTGGCTACACCTTC. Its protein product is CASKQGVGGYTF.

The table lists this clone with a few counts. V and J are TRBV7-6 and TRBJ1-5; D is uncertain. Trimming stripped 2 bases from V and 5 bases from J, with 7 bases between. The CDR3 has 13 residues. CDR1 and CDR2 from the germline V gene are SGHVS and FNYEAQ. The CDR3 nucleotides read TGTGCCAGCAGCTTATGGGCGGATCAGCCCCAGCATTTT. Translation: CASSLWADQPQHF.

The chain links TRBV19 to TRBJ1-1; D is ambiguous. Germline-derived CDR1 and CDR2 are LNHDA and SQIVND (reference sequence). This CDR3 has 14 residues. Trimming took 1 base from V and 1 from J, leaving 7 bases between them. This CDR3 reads CASSIVSANTEAFF. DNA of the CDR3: TGTGCCAGTAGTATAGTTTCCGCGAACACTGAAGCTTTCTTT.

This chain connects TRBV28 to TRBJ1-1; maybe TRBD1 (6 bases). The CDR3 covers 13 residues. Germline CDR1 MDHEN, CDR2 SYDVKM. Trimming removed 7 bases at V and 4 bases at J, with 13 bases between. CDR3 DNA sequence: TGTGCCAGCATTACTAGGGGGGTCACTGAAGCTTTCTTT. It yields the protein CASITRGVTEAFF.

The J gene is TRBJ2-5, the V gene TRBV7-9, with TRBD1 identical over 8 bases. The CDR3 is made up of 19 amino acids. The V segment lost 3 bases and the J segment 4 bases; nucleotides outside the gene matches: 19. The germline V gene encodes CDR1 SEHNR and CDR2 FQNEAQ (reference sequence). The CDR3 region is CASSFIASRTGRFRETQYF. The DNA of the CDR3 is TGTGCCAGCAGCTTCATTGCGTCTAGGACAGGGAGATTTCGAGAGACCCAGTACTTC.

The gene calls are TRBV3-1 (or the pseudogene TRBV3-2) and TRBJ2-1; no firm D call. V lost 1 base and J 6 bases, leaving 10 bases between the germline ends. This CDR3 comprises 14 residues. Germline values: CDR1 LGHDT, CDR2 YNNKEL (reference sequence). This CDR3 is CASSQVSRGNEQFF. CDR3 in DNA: TGTGCCAGCAGCCAAGTCTCCCGCGGCAATGAGCAGTTCTTC.

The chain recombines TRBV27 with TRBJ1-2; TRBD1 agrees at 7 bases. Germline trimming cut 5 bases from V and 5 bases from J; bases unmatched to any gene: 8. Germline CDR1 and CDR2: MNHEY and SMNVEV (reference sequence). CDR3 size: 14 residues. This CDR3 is CASSPEYRGYGYTF. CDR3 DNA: TGTGCCAGCAGTCCCGAATACAGGGGATATGGCTACACCTTC.

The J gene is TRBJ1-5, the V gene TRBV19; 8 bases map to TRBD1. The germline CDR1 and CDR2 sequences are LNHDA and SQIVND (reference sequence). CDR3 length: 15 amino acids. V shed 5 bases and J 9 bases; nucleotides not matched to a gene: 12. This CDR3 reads CASSWTGSGSVPQHF. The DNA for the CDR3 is TGTGCCAGTAGTTGGACAGGGTCGGGGTCGGTGCCCCAGCATTTT.

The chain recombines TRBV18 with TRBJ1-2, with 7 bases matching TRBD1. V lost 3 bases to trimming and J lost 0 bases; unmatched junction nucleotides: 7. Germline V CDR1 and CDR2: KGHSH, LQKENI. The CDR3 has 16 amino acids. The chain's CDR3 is CASSPLGQTANYGYTF. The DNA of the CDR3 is TGTGCCAGCTCACCTTTGGGACAGACGGCTAACTATGGCTACACCTTC. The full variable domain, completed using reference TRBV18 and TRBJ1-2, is NAGVMQNPRHLVRRRGQEARLRCSPMKGHSHVYWYRQLPEEGLKFMVYLQKENIIDESGMPKERFSAEFPKEGPSILRIQQVVRGDSAAYFCASSPLGQTANYGYTFGSGTRLTVV.

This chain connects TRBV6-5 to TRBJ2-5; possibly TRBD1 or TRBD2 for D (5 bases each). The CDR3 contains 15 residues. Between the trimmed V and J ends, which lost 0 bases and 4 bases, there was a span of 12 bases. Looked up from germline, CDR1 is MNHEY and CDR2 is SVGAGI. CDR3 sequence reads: CASSYSHTRGETQYF. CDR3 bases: TGTGCCAGCAGTTACTCCCATACGAGGGGAGAGACCCAGTACTTC.

CDR3 residues: CASSLGALYGYTF. Written as DNA, the CDR3 is TGTGCCAGCAGTTTAGGGGCCCTCTATGGCTACACCTTC. The gene calls are TRBV12-3 or TRBV12-4 and TRBJ1-2; D not certain. The CDR3 totals 13 residues. Trimming left V 1 base short and J 4 bases short, with 7 bases between.

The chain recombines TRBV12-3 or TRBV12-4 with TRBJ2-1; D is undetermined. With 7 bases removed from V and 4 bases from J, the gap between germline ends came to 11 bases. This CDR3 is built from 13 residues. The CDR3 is CASTGRLYNEQFF. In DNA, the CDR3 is TGTGCCAGCACCGGCAGACTGTACAATGAGCAGTTCTTC.

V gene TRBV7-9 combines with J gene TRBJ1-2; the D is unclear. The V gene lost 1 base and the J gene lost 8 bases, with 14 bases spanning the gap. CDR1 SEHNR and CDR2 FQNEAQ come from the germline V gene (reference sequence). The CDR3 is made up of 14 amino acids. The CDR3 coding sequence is TGTGCCAGCAGCTTAGAAGGAGGCCATCGAGGCTACACCTTC. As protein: CASSLEGGHRGYTF.

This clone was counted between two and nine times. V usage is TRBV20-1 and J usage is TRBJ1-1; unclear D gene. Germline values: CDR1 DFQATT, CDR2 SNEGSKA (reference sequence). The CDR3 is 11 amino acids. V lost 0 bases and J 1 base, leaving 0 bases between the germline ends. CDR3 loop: CSARENTEAFF. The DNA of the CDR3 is TGCAGTGCTAGAGAGAACACTGAAGCTTTCTTT.

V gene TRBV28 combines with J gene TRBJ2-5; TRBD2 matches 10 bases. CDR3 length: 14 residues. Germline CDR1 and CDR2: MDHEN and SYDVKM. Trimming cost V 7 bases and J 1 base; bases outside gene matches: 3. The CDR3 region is CASKIAGGQETQYF. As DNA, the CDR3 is TGTGCCAGCAAGATAGCGGGGGGCCAAGAGACCCAGTACTTC.

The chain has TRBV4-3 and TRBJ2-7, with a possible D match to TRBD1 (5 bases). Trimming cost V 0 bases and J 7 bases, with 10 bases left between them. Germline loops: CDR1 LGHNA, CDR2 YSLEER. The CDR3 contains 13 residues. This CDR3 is CASSQDGKGEQYF. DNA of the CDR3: TGCGCCAGCAGCCAAGATGGGAAGGGGGAGCAGTACTTC.

The CDR3 DNA sequence: TGTGCCAGCAGCTTAATCGAGGGTCAAAAAGACTATGGCTACACCTTC. Its protein product is CASSLIEGQKDYGYTF. V is TRBV7-3 and J is TRBJ1-2; D is ambiguous. Germline-derived CDR1 and CDR2 are SGHTA and FQGTGA. This CDR3 has 16 residues. V gave up 1 base and J gave up 3 bases, with 15 bases separating them.

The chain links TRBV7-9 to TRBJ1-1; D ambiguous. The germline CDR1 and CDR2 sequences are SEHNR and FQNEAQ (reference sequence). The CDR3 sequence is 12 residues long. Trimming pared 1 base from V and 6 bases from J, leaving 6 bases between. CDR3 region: CASSLGEAEAFF. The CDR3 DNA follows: TGTGCCAGCAGCTTAGGCGAAGCTGAAGCTTTCTTT. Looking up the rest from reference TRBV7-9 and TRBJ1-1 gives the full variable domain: DTGVSQNPRHKITKRGQNVTFRCDPISEHNRLYWYRQTLGQGPEFLTYFQNEAQLEKSRLLSDRFSAERPKGSFSTLEIQRTEQGDSAMYLCASSLGEAEAFFGQGTRLTVV.

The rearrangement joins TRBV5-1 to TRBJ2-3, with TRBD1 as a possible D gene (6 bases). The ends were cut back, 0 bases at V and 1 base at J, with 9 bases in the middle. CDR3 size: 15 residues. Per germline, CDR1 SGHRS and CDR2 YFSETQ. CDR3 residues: CASSLETGRTDTQYF. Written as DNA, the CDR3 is TGCGCCAGCAGCTTGGAGACAGGCCGCACAGATACGCAGTATTTT.

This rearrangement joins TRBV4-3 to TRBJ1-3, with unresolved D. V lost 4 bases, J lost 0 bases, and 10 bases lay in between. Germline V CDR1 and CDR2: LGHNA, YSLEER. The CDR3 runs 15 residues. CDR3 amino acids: CASSLTTHSGNTIYF. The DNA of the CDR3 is TGCGCCAGCAGCCTCACAACTCACTCTGGAAACACCATATATTTT.

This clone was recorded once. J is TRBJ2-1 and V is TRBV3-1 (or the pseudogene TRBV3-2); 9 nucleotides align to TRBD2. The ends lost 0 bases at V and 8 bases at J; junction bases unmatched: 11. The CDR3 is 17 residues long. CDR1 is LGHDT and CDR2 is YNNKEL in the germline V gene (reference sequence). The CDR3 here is CASSQEHSGRPMYEQFF. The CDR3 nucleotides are TGTGCCAGCAGCCAAGAACATAGCGGGAGACCCATGTATGAGCAGTTCTTC.

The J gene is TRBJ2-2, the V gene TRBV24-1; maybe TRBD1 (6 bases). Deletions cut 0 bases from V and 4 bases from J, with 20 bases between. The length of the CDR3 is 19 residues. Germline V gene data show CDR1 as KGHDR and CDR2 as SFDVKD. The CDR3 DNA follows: TGTGCCACCAGTGATTTGCGGGGTACGCCAGGGGCGGCCACCGGGGAGCTGTTTTTT. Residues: CATSDLRGTPGAATGELFF.

CDR3: CASTDQGDRGTQYF. As DNA, the CDR3 is TGTGCCAGTACCGACCAGGGGGATAGAGGGACCCAGTACTTC. The J gene is TRBJ2-5, the V gene TRBV19, with 7 bases matching TRBD1. The J segment lost 7 bases and the V segment lost 7 bases, leaving 12 bases of the junction unmatched. Germline V gene data show CDR1 as LNHDA and CDR2 as SQIVND (reference sequence). The CDR3 is 14 amino acids.

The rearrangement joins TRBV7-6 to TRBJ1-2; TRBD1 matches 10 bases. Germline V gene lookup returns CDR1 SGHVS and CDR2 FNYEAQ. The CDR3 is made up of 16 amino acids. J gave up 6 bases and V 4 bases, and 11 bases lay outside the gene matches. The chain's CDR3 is CASSSDPGQGLDGYTF. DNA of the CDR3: TGTGCCAGCAGCTCAGACCCGGGACAGGGGTTAGATGGCTACACCTTC.

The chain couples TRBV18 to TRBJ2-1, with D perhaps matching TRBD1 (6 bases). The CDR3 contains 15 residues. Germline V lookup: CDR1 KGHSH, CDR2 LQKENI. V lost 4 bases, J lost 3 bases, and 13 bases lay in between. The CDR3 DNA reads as TGTGCCAGCTCACTTCAGGGGCCTCTCTACAATGAGCAGTTCTTC. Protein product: CASSLQGPLYNEQFF.

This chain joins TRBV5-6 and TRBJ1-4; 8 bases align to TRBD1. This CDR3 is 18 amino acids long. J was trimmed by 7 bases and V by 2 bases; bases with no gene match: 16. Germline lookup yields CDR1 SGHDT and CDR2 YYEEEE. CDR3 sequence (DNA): TGTGCCAGCAGCTTCAAATCGGGAAGCGGACAGGGTCTTGAAAAACTGTTTTTT. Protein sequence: CASSFKSGSGQGLEKLFF.

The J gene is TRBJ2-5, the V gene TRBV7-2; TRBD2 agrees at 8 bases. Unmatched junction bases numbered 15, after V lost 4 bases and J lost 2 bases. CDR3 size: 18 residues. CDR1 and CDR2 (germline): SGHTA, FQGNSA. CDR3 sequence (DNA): TGTGCCAGCAGCTCCCCTACTAAAGGGAGCGGGGGACAAGAGACCCAGTACTTC. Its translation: CASSSPTKGSGGQETQYF.